Sequencing of this T cell receptor beta chain was carried out in a study of T cell responses to AZD1222 COVID-19 vaccine. Study results and caveats: Repertoires in all cases were sampled only once the peak T cell response had passed. Clonal diversity was possibly underestimated, and the donors were mostly white British, with more females. Seropositive at baseline were only six AZD1222 recipients.

V was trimmed by 0 bases and J by 0 bases, leaving 12 bases between them. Germline V CDR1 and CDR2: ENHRY, SYGVKD. CDR3 size: 16 residues. Libraries were prepared by immunoSEQ multiplex PCR; TCRdb keeps only in-frame clonotypes and omits some of them. The data contain about 92,000 clones, around 89% of them singletons. Turning to this clone: What it binds is unknown.

The sample was peripheral blood, taken on day 0 of AZD1222 vaccination. This sequence was found in an adult in good health. J is TRBJ2-7 and V is TRBV10-3; D perhaps matches TRBD1 (6 bases). The CDR3 sequence: CAISESIRTVSYEQYF. CDR3 bases: TGTGCCATCAGTGAGTCGATCAGGACAGTCTCCTACGAGCAGTACTTC.